The 22 T cell receptor beta chains presented below share a single source sample, sequenced in a study of cytomegalovirus exposure and HLA in healthy donors. 13 Jbeta primers and 60 Vbeta primers were used for the PCR. This table comes from immunoSEQ multiplex PCR, and its TCRdb copy is limited to in-frame clones, with some not included. The table has 100,000 to 150,000 clones, over 70% seen once. The sample was PBMCs. The receptors here all came from a woman in her thirties or forties in good health and CMV-seronegative.

This chain connects TRBV27 to TRBJ1-6; 8 positions agree with TRBD1. In germline, CDR1 is MNHEY, CDR2 SMNVEV (reference sequence). The CDR3 runs to 13 residues. J was trimmed by 15 bases and V by 5 bases; bases with no gene match: 9. Here the CDR3 reads CASSPYSGQDLHF. The CDR3 nucleotides read TGTGCCAGCAGTCCATATTCGGGACAGGACCTCCACTTT.

The chain recombines TRBV4-1 with TRBJ1-5; 9 bases agree with TRBD1. After removal of 2 bases from V and 9 bases from J, the junction contained 11 bases not matched to a gene. Looked up from germline, CDR1 is MGHRA and CDR2 is YSYEKL. The CDR3 spans 16 residues. The CDR3 is CASSQPRQGGGWPQHF. The CDR3 DNA is TGCGCCAGCAGCCAACCCCGACAGGGGGGAGGGTGGCCCCAGCATTTT.

The J gene is TRBJ1-1, the V gene TRBV6-1; 8 bases fit TRBD1. There are 15 residues in the CDR3. CDR1 is MNHNS and CDR2 is SASEGT in the germline V gene. V lost 5 bases to trimming and J lost 1 base; unmatched junction nucleotides: 6. DNA of the CDR3: TGTGCCAGCAGTATACGGACAGGGTGGAACACTGAAGCTTTCTTT. Protein sequence: CASSIRTGWNTEAFF.

V is TRBV7-2 and J is TRBJ1-5; the D gene is possibly TRBD1 (6 bases). The CDR3 is made up of 14 amino acids. The germline V and J ends were trimmed by 5 bases and 1 base, with 9 bases remaining between them. Per germline, CDR1 SGHTA and CDR2 FQGNSA. CDR3 bases: TGTGCCAGCAGCCCCAGGGGCAGCAATCAGCCCCAGCATTTT. It codes for CASSPRGSNQPQHF.

This sequence joins TRBV28 and TRBJ2-7; 10 positions match TRBD1. CDR1 is MDHEN, CDR2 SYDVKM, per germline. The V and J ends lost 5 bases and 4 bases, in that order; junction bases with no gene match: 5. The CDR3 runs to 14 residues. CDR3 DNA sequence: TGTGCCAGCAGTCGGGACAGGGGATCGTACGAGCAGTACTTC. Protein product: CASSRDRGSYEQYF.

The J gene is TRBJ1-2, the V gene TRBV6-5; 7 bases are shared with TRBD1. This CDR3 has 14 residues. Per germline, CDR1 MNHEY and CDR2 SVGAGI. After removal of 5 bases from V and 8 bases from J, the junction contained 11 bases not matched to a gene. The CDR3 region is CASSPQYRGDGYTF. In DNA form, the CDR3 reads TGTGCCAGCAGTCCTCAATACAGGGGAGACGGCTACACCTTC.

There are many counts of this clone. The gene calls are TRBV4-2 and TRBJ2-3; TRBD2 agrees at 9 bases. The CDR3 is made up of 15 amino acids. V dropped 4 bases and J dropped 2; count of bases not matched to a gene: 4. The V gene's germline CDR1 is LGHNA and CDR2 YNFKEQ. The CDR3: CASSPRLADTDTQYF. CDR3 coding DNA: TGTGCCAGCAGCCCCCGACTAGCGGACACAGATACGCAGTATTTT.

CDR3 protein: CASSYSGEAGEQYF. In nucleotides, the CDR3 is TGTGCCAGCAGTTACTCGGGCGAAGCTGGCGAGCAGTACTTC. V usage is TRBV6-6 and J usage is TRBJ2-7; D is unresolved. The CDR3 sequence is 14 residues long. From germline, CDR1 is MNHNY and CDR2 SVGAGI (reference sequence). Between the trimmed V and J ends, which lost 0 bases and 6 bases, there was a span of 12 bases.

The chain joins TRBV9 to TRBJ2-7; 9 bases line up with TRBD1. Germline CDR1 reads SGDLS; CDR2 reads YYNGEE. Losses at the gene ends were 2 bases for V and 4 bases for J; bases not matched to a gene: 10. The CDR3 loop spans 16 amino acids. CDR3: CASSVTGGQGPYEQYF. The CDR3 nucleotides are TGTGCCAGCAGCGTTACCGGGGGACAGGGTCCTTACGAGCAGTACTTC.

The sample holds one count of this clone. The chain recombines TRBV5-1 with TRBJ1-6; the match to TRBD1 covers 7 bases. Unmatched junction bases numbered 11, after V lost 4 bases and J lost 10 bases. This CDR3 is 15 amino acids long. Germline lookup yields CDR1 SGHRS and CDR2 YFSETQ. CDR3 DNA: TGCGCCAGCAGCCGGGACAGAGGCCCGGAGTCACCCCTCCACTTT. This encodes CASSRDRGPESPLHF.

The chain recombines TRBV5-1 with TRBJ1-3; TRBD1 aligns across 7 bases. Germline trimming cut 3 bases from V and 2 bases from J; bases unmatched to any gene: 5. The V gene's germline CDR1 is SGHRS and CDR2 YFSETQ. The CDR3 sequence is 15 residues long. CDR3 residues: CASSSGGTAGNTIYF. CDR3 coding DNA: TGCGCCAGCAGCTCTGGGGGGACAGCTGGAAACACCATATATTTT.

This clone was observed a few times. The chain carries TRBV5-6 and TRBJ2-7; 8 bases map to TRBD1. CDR3 length: 11 amino acids. Germline CDR1 and CDR2: SGHDT and YYEEEE. With V trimmed by 8 bases and J by 7 bases, 5 bases remained unmatched. Here the CDR3 reads CARGQGWEQYF. As DNA, the CDR3 is TGTGCCAGAGGACAGGGTTGGGAGCAGTACTTC.

This clone was seen just once. The chain is built from TRBV2 and TRBJ2-5; 8 bases are a match to TRBD2. CDR3 length equals 13 residues. With V trimmed by 11 bases and J by 2 bases, 7 bases remained unmatched. Germline CDR1 and CDR2: SNHLY and FYNNEI. CDR3 in DNA: TGTGCCGGTCGGACTAGCAGACAAGAGACCCAGTACTTC. As protein: CAGRTSRQETQYF.

CDR3 residues: CASSPQGLNQPQHF. The CDR3 region has the DNA TGCGCCAGCAGCCCACAGGGCCTCAATCAGCCCCAGCATTTT. The chain links TRBV5-1 to TRBJ1-5, with a tentative D call TRBD1 (6 bases). The CDR3 consists of 14 residues. V lost 4 bases and J 3 bases, leaving 11 bases between the germline ends. CDR1 is SGHRS, CDR2 YFSETQ, per germline.

The rearrangement joins TRBV27 to TRBJ1-2; D not resolved. The V end lost 2 bases, the J end lost 2 bases, and 6 bases lay between the germline ends. CDR3 size: 13 residues. Germline loops: CDR1 MNHEY, CDR2 SMNVEV (reference sequence). The CDR3 sequence is CASSLRVNYGYTF. In DNA, the CDR3 is TGTGCCAGCAGTTTACGCGTGAACTATGGCTACACCTTC.

The chain combines TRBV27 with TRBJ2-3; 7 nucleotides agree with TRBD2. The CDR3 totals 15 residues. J gave up 9 bases and V 5 bases, and 14 bases lay outside the gene matches. Germline values: CDR1 MNHEY, CDR2 SMNVEV (reference sequence). The CDR3, as DNA: TGTGCCAGCAGTCCAGCGGGAATCGCCCCAGGGACGCAGTATTTT. Its translation is CASSPAGIAPGTQYF.

This chain links TRBV19 with TRBJ2-1; TRBD2 aligns across 7 bases. The CDR3 is 10 residues long. Germline V gives CDR1 LNHDA, CDR2 SQIVND (reference sequence). V lost 5 bases, J lost 14 bases, and 3 bases stayed unmatched. The CDR3 region has the DNA TGTGCCAGTAGTCCCCGGGGGGAGTTCTTC. Its protein is CASSPRGEFF.

The genes are TRBV5-1 and TRBJ1-2; tentatively, D is TRBD1 (5 bases). This CDR3 contains 15 residues. Germline V CDR1 and CDR2: SGHRS, YFSETQ. Between the trimmed V and J ends, which lost 0 bases and 8 bases, there was a span of 17 bases. CDR3 loop: CASSLATDRARGYTF. The CDR3 DNA reads as TGCGCCAGCAGCTTGGCCACCGACAGAGCTAGGGGCTACACCTTC.

The chain links TRBV25-1 to TRBJ2-6; D gene uncertain. Per germline, CDR1 MGHDK and CDR2 SYGVNS. CDR3 length: 11 residues. The V and J ends lost 3 bases and 12 bases respectively, with 6 bases between them. In DNA form, the CDR3 reads TGTGCCAGCAGTGAGACGGGCGTCCTGACTTTC. Its protein is CASSETGVLTF.

The V call is TRBV10-3, the J call TRBJ2-3; 7 bases align to TRBD2. The V gene end was trimmed by 7 bases and the J gene end by 0 bases; junction bases not matched to a gene: 7. CDR1 ENHRY and CDR2 SYGVKD come from the germline V gene. The length of the CDR3 is 15 residues. CDR3 region: CAIKLGGSSTDTQYF. Written as DNA, the CDR3 is TGTGCCATCAAACTCGGCGGGAGTAGCACAGATACGCAGTATTTT.

A remark on this clone: One end of the junction varies from germline; a read error may be responsible. This chain uses TRBV11-2 with TRBJ1-3; D is unresolved. This CDR3 spans 15 amino acids. Germline V gene sequence: CDR1 SGHAT, CDR2 FQNNGV. CDR3 loop: CASSFDGRSGDTIYF. For the CDR3, the DNA is TGTGCCAGCAGTTTCGATGGCCGCTCTGGAGACACCATATATTTT.

This rearrangement joins TRBV18 to TRBJ2-7, with D perhaps TRBD2 (5 bases). CDR3 length equals 12 residues. V dropped 7 bases and J dropped 6 bases, with 13 bases sitting between them. The germline CDR1 and CDR2 sequences are KGHSH and LQKENI. CDR3 sequence (DNA): TGTGCCAGCTTGGGAAAAAGCGGCGAGCAGTACTTC. Protein sequence: CASLGKSGEQYF. Complete variable domain (other parts from reference TRBV18 and TRBJ2-7): NAGVMQNPRHLVRRRGQEARLRCSPMKGHSHVYWYRQLPEEGLKFMVYLQKENIIDESGMPKERFSAEFPKEGPSILRIQQVVRGDSAAYFCASLGKSGEQYFGPGTRLTVT.